These 3 T cell receptor beta chains came from one sample sequenced in a study of ipilimumab plus nivolumab after autologous stem cell transplantation. Assay used: immunoSEQ multiplex PCR; TCRdb lists only in-frame clones, some missing. The table has tens of thousands of clones, roughly 69% seen once. Specimen: PBMCs, collected in a trial of ipilimumab plus nivolumab as post-transplant consolidation. Receptors were obtained from a male donor with diffuse large B-cell lymphoma.

The chain carries TRBV6-1 and TRBJ2-3; 11 bases fit TRBD2. The CDR3 length is 16 residues. Germline V gene lookup returns CDR1 MNHNS and CDR2 SASEGT. Germline trimming cut 4 bases from V and 2 bases from J; bases unmatched to any gene: 5. CDR3 coding DNA: TGTGCCAGCAGTGGACTAGCGGGGAGTACCACAGATACGCAGTATTTT. Translated: CASSGLAGSTTDTQYF.

A few counts support this clone. The rearrangement joins TRBV7-9 to TRBJ2-2; 7 positions agree with TRBD2. The CDR3 totals 15 residues. CDR1 and CDR2 from the germline V gene are SEHNR and FQNEAQ (reference sequence). Trimming took 5 bases from V and 9 from J; bases not matched to a gene: 12. The DNA of the CDR3 is TGTGCCAGCAGCCCCCGAGGGTCTAGCGGCCGGGAGCTGTTTTTT. Its translation is CASSPRGSSGRELFF.

The V gene is TRBV19, the J gene TRBJ2-3, with 13 bases fitting TRBD2. The junction had 4 bases not matched to a gene; V was cut back by 5 bases and J by 5 bases. The CDR3 is made up of 15 amino acids. Germline lookup yields CDR1 LNHDA and CDR2 SQIVND (reference sequence). The CDR3 reads CASSSGTSGVDTQYF. The CDR3 nucleotides read TGTGCCAGTAGTTCAGGGACTAGCGGGGTAGATACGCAGTATTTT.